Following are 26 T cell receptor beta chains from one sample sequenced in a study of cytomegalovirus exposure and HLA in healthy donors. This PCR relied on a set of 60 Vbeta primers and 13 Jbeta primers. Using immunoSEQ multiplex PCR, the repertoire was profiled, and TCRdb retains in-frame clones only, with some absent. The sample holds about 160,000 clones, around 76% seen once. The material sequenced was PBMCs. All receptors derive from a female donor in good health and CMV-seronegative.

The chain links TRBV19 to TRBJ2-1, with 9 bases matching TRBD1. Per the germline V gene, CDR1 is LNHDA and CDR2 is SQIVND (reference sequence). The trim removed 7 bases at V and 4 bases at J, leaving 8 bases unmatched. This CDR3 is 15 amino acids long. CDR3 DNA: TGTGCCAGTAAATCCTTGGGGACAGGGTACAATGAGCAGTTCTTC. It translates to CASKSLGTGYNEQFF.

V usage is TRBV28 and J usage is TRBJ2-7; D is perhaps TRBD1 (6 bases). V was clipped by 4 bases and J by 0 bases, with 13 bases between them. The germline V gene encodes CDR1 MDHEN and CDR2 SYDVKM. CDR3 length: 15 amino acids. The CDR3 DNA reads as TGTGCCAGCAGTTCCTACAGGGTAGGCTCCTACGAGCAGTACTTC. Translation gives CASSSYRVGSYEQYF.

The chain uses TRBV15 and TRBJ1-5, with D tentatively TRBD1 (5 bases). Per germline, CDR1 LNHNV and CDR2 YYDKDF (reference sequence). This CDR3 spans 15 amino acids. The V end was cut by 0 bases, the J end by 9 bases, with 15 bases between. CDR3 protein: CATSREVSEGRPQHF. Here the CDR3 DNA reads TGTGCCACCAGCAGAGAGGTATCGGAGGGGCGGCCCCAGCATTTT.

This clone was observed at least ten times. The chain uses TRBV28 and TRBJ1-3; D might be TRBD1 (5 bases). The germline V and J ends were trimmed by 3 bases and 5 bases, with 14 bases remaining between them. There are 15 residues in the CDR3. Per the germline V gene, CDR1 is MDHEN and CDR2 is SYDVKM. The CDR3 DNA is TGTGCCAGCAGTTTTCGCGGGGGACGGAGAAACACCATATATTTT. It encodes CASSFRGGRRNTIYF.

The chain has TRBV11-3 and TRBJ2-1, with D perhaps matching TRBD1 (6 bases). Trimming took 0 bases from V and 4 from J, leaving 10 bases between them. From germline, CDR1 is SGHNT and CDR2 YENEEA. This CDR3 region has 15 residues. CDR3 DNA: TGTGCCAGCAGCTTAGAACAGGGAGAATACAATGAGCAGTTCTTC. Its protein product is CASSLEQGEYNEQFF.

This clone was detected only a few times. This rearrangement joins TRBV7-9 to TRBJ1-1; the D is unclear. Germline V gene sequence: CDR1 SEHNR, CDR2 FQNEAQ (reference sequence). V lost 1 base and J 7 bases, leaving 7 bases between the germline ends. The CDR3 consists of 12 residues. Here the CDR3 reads CASSLEPGEAFF. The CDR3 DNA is TGTGCCAGCAGCTTAGAACCGGGTGAAGCTTTCTTT.

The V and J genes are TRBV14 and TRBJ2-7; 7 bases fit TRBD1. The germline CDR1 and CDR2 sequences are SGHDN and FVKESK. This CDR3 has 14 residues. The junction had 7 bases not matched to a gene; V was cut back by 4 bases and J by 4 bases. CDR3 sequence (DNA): TGTGCCAGCAGCCGGAACAGGGGCGGGTACGAGCAGTACTTC. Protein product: CASSRNRGGYEQYF.

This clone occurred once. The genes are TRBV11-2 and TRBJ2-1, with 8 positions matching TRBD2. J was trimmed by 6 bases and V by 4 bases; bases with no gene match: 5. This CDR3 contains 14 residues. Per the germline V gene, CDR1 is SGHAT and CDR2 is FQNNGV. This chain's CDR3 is CASSWVGTSNEQFF. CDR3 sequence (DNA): TGTGCCAGCAGCTGGGTAGGGACTAGCAATGAGCAGTTCTTC.

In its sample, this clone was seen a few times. CDR3 residues: CAWGRVTAAQYF. The CDR3 DNA sequence: TGTGCCTGGGGGAGGGTGACGGCCGCGCAGTACTTC. The V call is TRBV30, the J call TRBJ2-7; 7 bases match TRBD2. Unmatched junction bases numbered 10, after V lost 5 bases and J lost 9 bases. CDR1 is GTSNPN and CDR2 is SVGIG in the germline V gene (reference sequence). CDR3 length equals 12 residues.

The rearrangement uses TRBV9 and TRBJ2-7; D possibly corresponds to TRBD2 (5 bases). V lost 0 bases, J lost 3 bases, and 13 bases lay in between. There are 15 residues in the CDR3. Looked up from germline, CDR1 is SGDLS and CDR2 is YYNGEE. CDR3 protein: CASSVGLPPDYEQYF. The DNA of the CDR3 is TGTGCCAGCAGCGTAGGACTACCTCCAGACTACGAGCAGTACTTC.

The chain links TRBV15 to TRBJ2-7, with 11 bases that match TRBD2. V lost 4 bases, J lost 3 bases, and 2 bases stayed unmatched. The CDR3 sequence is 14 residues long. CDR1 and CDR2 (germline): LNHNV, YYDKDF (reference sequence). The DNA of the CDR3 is TGTGCCACCAGCACCCTAGCGGGGGGCTACGAGCAGTACTTC. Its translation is CATSTLAGGYEQYF.

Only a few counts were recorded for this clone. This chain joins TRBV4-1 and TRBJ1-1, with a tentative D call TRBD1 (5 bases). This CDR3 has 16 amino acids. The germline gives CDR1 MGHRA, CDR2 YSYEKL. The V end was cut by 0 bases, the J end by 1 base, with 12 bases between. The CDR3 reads CASSQDHGGTNTEAFF. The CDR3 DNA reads TGCGCCAGCAGCCAAGATCACGGGGGGACGAACACTGAAGCTTTCTTT.

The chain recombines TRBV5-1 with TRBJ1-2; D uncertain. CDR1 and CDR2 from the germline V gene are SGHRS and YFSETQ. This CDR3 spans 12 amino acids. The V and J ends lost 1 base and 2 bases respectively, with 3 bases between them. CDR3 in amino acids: CASSLTNYGYTF. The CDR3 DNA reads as TGCGCCAGCAGCTTGACAAACTATGGCTACACCTTC.

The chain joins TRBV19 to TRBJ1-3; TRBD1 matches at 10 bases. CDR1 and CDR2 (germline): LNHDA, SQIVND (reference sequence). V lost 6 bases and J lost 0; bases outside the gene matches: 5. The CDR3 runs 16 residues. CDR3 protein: CASSKGQGYSGNTIYF. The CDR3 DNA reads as TGTGCCAGTAGCAAGGGACAGGGGTACTCTGGAAACACCATATATTTT. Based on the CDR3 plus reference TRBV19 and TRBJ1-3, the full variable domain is DGGITQSPKYLFRKEGQNVTLSCEQNLNHDAMYWYRQDPGQGLRLIYYSQIVNDFQKGDIAEGYSVSREKKESFPLTVTSAQKNPTAFYLCASSKGQGYSGNTIYFGEGSWLTVV.

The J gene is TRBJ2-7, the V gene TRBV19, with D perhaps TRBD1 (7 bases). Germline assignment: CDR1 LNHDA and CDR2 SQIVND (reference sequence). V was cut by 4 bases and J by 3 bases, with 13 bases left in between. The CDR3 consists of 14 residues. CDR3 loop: CASSTQGGNYEQYF. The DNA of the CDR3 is TGTGCCAGTAGTACCCAGGGGGGTAACTACGAGCAGTACTTC.

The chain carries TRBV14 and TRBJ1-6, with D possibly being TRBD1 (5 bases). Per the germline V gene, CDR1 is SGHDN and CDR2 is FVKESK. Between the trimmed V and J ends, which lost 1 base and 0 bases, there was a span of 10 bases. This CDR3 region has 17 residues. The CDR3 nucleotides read TGTGCCAGCAGCCAAGCTTCGGGACTCTCCTATAATTCACCCCTCCACTTT. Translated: CASSQASGLSYNSPLHF.

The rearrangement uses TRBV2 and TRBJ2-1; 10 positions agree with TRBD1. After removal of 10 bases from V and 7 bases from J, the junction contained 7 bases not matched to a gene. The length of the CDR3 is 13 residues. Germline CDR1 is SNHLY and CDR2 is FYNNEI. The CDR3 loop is CATSGTGVNEQFF. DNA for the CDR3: TGTGCCACCTCCGGGACAGGGGTTAATGAGCAGTTCTTC.

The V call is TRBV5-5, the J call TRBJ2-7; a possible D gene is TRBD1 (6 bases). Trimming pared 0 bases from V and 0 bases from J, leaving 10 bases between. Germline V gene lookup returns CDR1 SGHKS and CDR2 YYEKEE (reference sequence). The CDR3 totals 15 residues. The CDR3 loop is CASSLVGTLSYEQYF. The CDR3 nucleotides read TGTGCCAGCAGCTTGGTTGGGACACTCTCCTACGAGCAGTACTTC.

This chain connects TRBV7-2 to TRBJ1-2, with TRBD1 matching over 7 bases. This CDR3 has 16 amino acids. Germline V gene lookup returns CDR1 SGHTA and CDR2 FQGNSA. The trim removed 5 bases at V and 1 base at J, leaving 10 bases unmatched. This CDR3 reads CASSQGTVALNYGYTF. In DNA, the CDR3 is TGTGCCAGCAGCCAAGGGACAGTCGCTCTTAACTATGGCTACACCTTC.

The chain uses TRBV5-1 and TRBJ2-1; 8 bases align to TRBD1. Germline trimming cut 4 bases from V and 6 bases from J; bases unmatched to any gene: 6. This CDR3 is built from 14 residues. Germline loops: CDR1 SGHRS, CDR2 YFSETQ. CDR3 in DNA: TGCGCCAGCAGCACAGGGACAGGATCCAATGAGCAGTTCTTC. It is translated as CASSTGTGSNEQFF.

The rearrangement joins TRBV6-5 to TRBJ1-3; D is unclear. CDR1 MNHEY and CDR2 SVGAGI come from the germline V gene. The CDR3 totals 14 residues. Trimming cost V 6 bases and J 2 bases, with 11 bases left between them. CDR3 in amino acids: CASSQLGTGNTIYF. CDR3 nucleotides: TGTGCCAGCAGCCAATTGGGCACTGGAAACACCATATATTTT.

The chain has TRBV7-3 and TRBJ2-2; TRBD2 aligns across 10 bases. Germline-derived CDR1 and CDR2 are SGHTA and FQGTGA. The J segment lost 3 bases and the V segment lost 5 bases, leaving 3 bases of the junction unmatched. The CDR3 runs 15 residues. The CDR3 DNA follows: TGTGCCAGCAGCCGGACTAGCGGTTACACCGGGGAGCTGTTTTTT. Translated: CASSRTSGYTGELFF.

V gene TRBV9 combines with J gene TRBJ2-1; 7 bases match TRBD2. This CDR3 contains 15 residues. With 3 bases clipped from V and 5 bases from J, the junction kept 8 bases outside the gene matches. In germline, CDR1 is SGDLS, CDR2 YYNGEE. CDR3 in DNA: TGTGCCAGCAGCGCGGATCTAGCGGCCGACAATGAGCAGTTCTTC. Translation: CASSADLAADNEQFF. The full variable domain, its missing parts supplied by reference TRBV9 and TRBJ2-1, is DSGVTQTPKHLITATGQRVTLRCSPRSGDLSVYWYQQSLDQGLQFLIQYYNGEERAKGNILERFSAQQFPDLHSELNLSSLELGDSALYFCASSADLAADNEQFFGPGTRLTVL.

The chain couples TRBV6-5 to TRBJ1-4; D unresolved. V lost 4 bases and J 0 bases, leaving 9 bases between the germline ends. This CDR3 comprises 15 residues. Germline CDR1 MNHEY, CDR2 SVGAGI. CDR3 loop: CASSSAIATNEKLFF. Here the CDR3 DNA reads TGTGCCAGCAGTTCCGCGATTGCAACTAATGAAAAACTGTTTTTT.

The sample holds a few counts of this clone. CDR3 coding DNA: TGCAGCGTTGTAGGCAGGGAAGAGACCCAGTACTTC. Translation: CSVVGREETQYF. The gene calls are TRBV29-1 and TRBJ2-5, with D possibly TRBD1 on 5 matching bases. Germline-derived CDR1 and CDR2 are SQVTM and ANQGSEA. The V and J ends lost 4 bases and 3 bases respectively, with 9 bases between them. This CDR3 has 12 residues. Drawing the rest from reference TRBV29-1 and TRBJ2-5, the complete variable domain is SAVISQKPSRDICQRGTSLTIQCQVDSQVTMMFWYRQQPGQSLTLIATANQGSEATYESGFVIDKFPISRPNLTFSTLTVSNMSPEDSSIYLCSVVGREETQYFGPGTRLLVL.

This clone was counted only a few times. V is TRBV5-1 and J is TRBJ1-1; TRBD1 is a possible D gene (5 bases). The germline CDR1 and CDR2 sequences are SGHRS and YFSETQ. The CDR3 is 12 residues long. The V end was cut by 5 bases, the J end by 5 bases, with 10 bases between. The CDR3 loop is CASRMEGTEAFF. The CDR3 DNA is TGCGCCAGCAGGATGGAGGGGACTGAAGCTTTCTTT. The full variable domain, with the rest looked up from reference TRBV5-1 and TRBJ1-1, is KAGVTQTPRYLIKTRGQQVTLSCSPISGHRSVSWYQQTPGQGLQFLFEYFSETQRNKGNFPGRFSGRQFSNSRSEMNVSTLELGDSALYLCASRMEGTEAFFGQGTRLTVV.